The 17 T cell receptor beta chains below were found in one sample sequenced in a study of blood T cell repertoires in COVID-19. Generated by immunoSEQ multiplex PCR, the TCRdb table keeps only in-frame clones and is missing some. The data contain 150,000 to 200,000 clones, approximately 87% of them singletons. The sample consisted of peripheral blood. The receptors derive from an older woman with COVID-19, enrolled during active disease.

The rearrangement joins TRBV6-5 to TRBJ1-4; 9 nucleotides align to TRBD1. This CDR3 comprises 14 residues. The junction had 5 bases not matched to a gene; V was cut back by 6 bases and J by 6 bases. Germline V gives CDR1 MNHEY, CDR2 SVGAGI. CDR3 sequence: CASSRTGADEKLFF. For the CDR3, the DNA is TGTGCCAGCAGCAGGACAGGGGCCGATGAAAAACTGTTTTTT.

The chain uses TRBV4-1 and TRBJ2-1; 12 bases map to TRBD2. Germline V gene sequence: CDR1 MGHRA, CDR2 YSYEKL. V gave up 1 base and J gave up 7 bases; unmatched junction bases: 20. The CDR3 extends over 21 amino acids. CDR3 residues: CASSQGRTSGEIRAGLNEQFF. CDR3 nucleotides: TGCGCCAGCAGCCAAGGGCGGACTAGCGGGGAGATCCGCGCCGGGTTGAATGAGCAGTTCTTC.

The V gene is TRBV11-1, the J gene TRBJ2-7, with TRBD2 matching 8 bases. Trimming cost V 1 base and J 4 bases; bases outside gene matches: 6. The CDR3 runs to 15 residues. The germline gives CDR1 SGHAT, CDR2 FQDESV (reference sequence). CDR3 in amino acids: CASSLVAKREYEQYF. The CDR3, as DNA: TGTGCCAGCAGCTTAGTGGCCAAGCGGGAGTACGAGCAGTACTTC.

The V and J genes are TRBV30 and TRBJ1-3; D is unclear. This CDR3 has 11 residues. V lost 8 bases and J 0 bases, leaving 5 bases between the germline ends. Germline V gene sequence: CDR1 GTSNPN, CDR2 SVGIG (reference sequence). CDR3 sequence: CASDSGNTIYF. In DNA, the CDR3 is TGTGCCAGCGACTCTGGAAACACCATATATTTT.

The rearrangement uses TRBV28 and TRBJ2-7; TRBD2 aligns across 11 bases. J lost 5 bases, V lost 3 bases, and 3 bases had no gene match. The CDR3 is 14 residues long. CDR1 and CDR2 (germline): MDHEN, SYDVKM. The CDR3 region is CASSFSGRADEQYF. The CDR3 bases are TGTGCCAGCAGTTTTAGCGGGAGGGCGGACGAGCAGTACTTC.

The chain recombines TRBV24-1 with TRBJ1-2; D ambiguous. Trimming shortened V by 4 bases and J by 5 bases, and 13 bases separated the two germline ends. CDR3 size: 14 residues. Germline V gives CDR1 KGHDR, CDR2 SFDVKD. DNA of the CDR3: TGTGCCACCAGTGAAGGCAGGCTGCGTTATGGCTACACCTTC. It encodes CATSEGRLRYGYTF.

The chain has TRBV6-5 and TRBJ2-1, with 7 bases matching TRBD2. Losses at the gene ends were 6 bases for V and 3 bases for J; bases not matched to a gene: 5. Germline V CDR1 and CDR2: MNHEY, SVGAGI. CDR3 length equals 14 residues. The CDR3 DNA reads as TGTGCCAGCAGCCCCGGGACTATCTACAATGAGCAGTTCTTC. As protein: CASSPGTIYNEQFF.

The gene calls are TRBV27 and TRBJ1-1; the D gene is possibly TRBD1 (6 bases). Trimming removed 6 bases from V and 0 bases from J, with 14 bases in between. Germline-derived CDR1 and CDR2 are MNHEY and SMNVEV (reference sequence). The CDR3 runs to 15 residues. The CDR3 nucleotides are TGTGCCAGCAGCCGACCTACAGGGCTGAACACTGAAGCTTTCTTT. It yields the protein CASSRPTGLNTEAFF.

The rearrangement links TRBV4-1 to TRBJ1-1; D possibly corresponds to TRBD1 (5 bases). Germline V CDR1 and CDR2: MGHRA, YSYEKL. The length of the CDR3 is 15 residues. V was trimmed by 4 bases and J by 0 bases, leaving 12 bases between them. CDR3 bases: TGCGCCAGCAGCCTCTCACAGGTGATGAACACTGAAGCTTTCTTT. Its protein product is CASSLSQVMNTEAFF.

The chain employs TRBV6-5 and TRBJ1-2; tentative D call: TRBD1 (5 bases). V lost 0 bases, J lost 3 bases, and 11 bases lay in between. CDR1 MNHEY and CDR2 SVGAGI come from the germline V gene. This CDR3 spans 15 amino acids. The CDR3 DNA reads TGTGCCAGCAGTTACTCCCCCCAGGGCGACTATGGCTACACCTTC. Encoded protein: CASSYSPQGDYGYTF.

V is TRBV5-1 and J is TRBJ1-1; D not certain. The CDR3 consists of 14 residues. Germline-derived CDR1 and CDR2 are SGHRS and YFSETQ. V dropped 0 bases and J dropped 4 bases, with 10 bases sitting between them. In DNA, the CDR3 is TGCGCCAGCAGCTTGGTCGAAGGGAGCACTGAAGCTTTCTTT. Translating it yields CASSLVEGSTEAFF.

This sequence joins TRBV28 and TRBJ1-2; 9 nucleotides match TRBD1. The germline gives CDR1 MDHEN, CDR2 SYDVKM. This CDR3 has 16 residues. After removal of 5 bases from V and 8 bases from J, the junction contained 15 bases not matched to a gene. CDR3 coding DNA: TGTGCCAGCAGTGCATTCCCCGGACAGGGGAGAGGAGGCTACACCTTC. Residues: CASSAFPGQGRGGYTF.

This chain joins TRBV11-3 and TRBJ1-2; the D is unclear. Germline CDR1 reads SGHNT; CDR2 reads YENEEA. The CDR3 runs 13 residues. V was pared by 1 base and J by 4 bases, with 7 bases between. The CDR3 nucleotides are TGTGCCAGCAGCTTAGGCGGATTCTATGGCTACACCTTC. Encoded protein: CASSLGGFYGYTF.

V gene TRBV12-3 or TRBV12-4 combines with J gene TRBJ1-1; D uncertain. V lost 9 bases and J lost 5, with 10 bases in between. The CDR3 is 11 residues long. The CDR3 DNA is TGTGCCAGTCGAATAGCGACTGAAGCTTTCTTT. Amino acids: CASRIATEAFF.

The count of this clone is one. V and J are TRBV24-1 and TRBJ2-2; 9 bases are a match to TRBD2. CDR1 KGHDR and CDR2 SFDVKD come from the germline V gene. The CDR3 has 16 amino acids. Unmatched junction bases numbered 2, after V lost 1 base and J lost 3 bases. The CDR3 nucleotides read TGTGCCACCAGTGATTTAGCGGGAGGATACACCGGGGAGCTGTTTTTT. Residues: CATSDLAGGYTGELFF.

V usage is TRBV29-1 and J usage is TRBJ2-6; 11 nucleotides align to TRBD1. V lost 6 bases, J lost 1 base, and 5 bases stayed unmatched. From germline, CDR1 is SQVTM and CDR2 ANQGSEA. This CDR3 is 16 amino acids long. The CDR3 here is CSVRTGGGSGANVLTF. The CDR3 nucleotides read TGCAGCGTGAGGACAGGGGGCGGTTCTGGGGCCAACGTCCTGACTTTC.

This clone was counted once. The chain combines TRBV2 with TRBJ1-2; 8 bases agree with TRBD1. Germline CDR1 reads SNHLY; CDR2 reads FYNNEI. The CDR3 covers 15 residues. J gave up 7 bases and V 6 bases, and 13 bases lay outside the gene matches. CDR3 region: CASSERGGQGVGYTF. The CDR3 DNA sequence: TGTGCCAGCAGCGAGAGAGGCGGACAGGGAGTTGGCTACACCTTC.